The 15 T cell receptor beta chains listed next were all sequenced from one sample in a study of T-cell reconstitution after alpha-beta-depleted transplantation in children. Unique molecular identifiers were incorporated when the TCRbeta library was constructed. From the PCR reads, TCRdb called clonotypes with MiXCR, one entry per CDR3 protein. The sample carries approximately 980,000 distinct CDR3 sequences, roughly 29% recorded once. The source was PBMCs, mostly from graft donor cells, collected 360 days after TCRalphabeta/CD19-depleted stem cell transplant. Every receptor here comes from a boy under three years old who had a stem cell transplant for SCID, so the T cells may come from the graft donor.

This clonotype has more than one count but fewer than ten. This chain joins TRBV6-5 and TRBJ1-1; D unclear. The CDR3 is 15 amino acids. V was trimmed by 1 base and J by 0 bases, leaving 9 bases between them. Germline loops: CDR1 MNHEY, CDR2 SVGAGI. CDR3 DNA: TGTGCCAGCAGTTACTATAGGCAGATGAACACTGAAGCTTTCTTT. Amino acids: CASSYYRQMNTEAFF.

This CDR3 reads CASMSTSGGPGVFSRFYNEQFF. For the CDR3, the DNA is TGTGCCAGCATGTCGACTAGCGGGGGGCCTGGGGTCTTCTCTCGCTTCTACAATGAGCAGTTCTTC. The chain recombines TRBV6-4 with TRBJ2-1, with TRBD2 matching over 13 bases. CDR1 is MRHNA and CDR2 is SNTAGT in the germline V gene. J was trimmed by 3 bases and V by 7 bases; bases with no gene match: 24. The CDR3 is 22 residues long.

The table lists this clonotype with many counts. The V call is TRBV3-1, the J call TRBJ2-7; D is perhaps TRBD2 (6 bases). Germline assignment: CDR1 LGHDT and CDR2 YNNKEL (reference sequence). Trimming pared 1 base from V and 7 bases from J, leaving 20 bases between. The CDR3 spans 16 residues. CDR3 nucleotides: TGTGCCAGCAGCCAAGGTACCCCTCAGCGGGCCTTGGAGCAGTACTTC. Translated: CASSQGTPQRALEQYF.

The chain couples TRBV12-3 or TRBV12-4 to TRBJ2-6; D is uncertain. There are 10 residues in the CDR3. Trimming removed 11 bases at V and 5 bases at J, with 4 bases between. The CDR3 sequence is CASRANVLTF. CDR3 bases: TGTGCCTCGCGGGCCAACGTCCTGACTTTC.

For the CDR3, the DNA is TGCAGTGCGCAAATTCGGGACAGGCTCTCCTACGAGCAGTACTTC. The encoded protein is CSAQIRDRLSYEQYF. This rearrangement joins TRBV20-1 to TRBJ2-7; 8 nucleotides line up with TRBD1. There are 15 residues in the CDR3. Germline V gene data show CDR1 as DFQATT and CDR2 as SNEGSKA (reference sequence). Trimming removed 6 bases from V and 0 bases from J; junction bases left unmatched: 10.

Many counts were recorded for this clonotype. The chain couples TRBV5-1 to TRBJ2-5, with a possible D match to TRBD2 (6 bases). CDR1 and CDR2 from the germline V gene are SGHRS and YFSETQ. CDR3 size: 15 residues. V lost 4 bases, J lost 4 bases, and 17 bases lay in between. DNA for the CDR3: TGCGCCAGCAGCCCCGGGGGTTCTGCTTCAGAGACCCAGTACTTC. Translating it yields CASSPGGSASETQYF.

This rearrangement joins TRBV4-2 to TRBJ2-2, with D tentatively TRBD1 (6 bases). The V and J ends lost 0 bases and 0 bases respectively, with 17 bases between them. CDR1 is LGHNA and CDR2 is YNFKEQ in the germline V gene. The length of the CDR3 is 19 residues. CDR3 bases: TGTGCCAGCAGCCAAGATGGGGGCCAGTGGCGGGCGAACACCGGGGAGCTGTTTTTT. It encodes CASSQDGGQWRANTGELFF.

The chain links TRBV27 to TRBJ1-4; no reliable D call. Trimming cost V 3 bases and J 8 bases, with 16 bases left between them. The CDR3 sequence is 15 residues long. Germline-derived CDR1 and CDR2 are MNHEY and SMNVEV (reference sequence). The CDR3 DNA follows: TGTGCCAGCAGTTTGTGGGGAACAGTGAACGAAAAACTGTTTTTT. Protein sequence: CASSLWGTVNEKLFF.

The DNA for the CDR3 is TGCAGCGTCAGAGGACAGGGGTATAGTTACGAGCAGTACTTC. The encoded protein is CSVRGQGYSYEQYF. This chain uses TRBV29-1 with TRBJ2-7; 9 nucleotides line up with TRBD1. CDR3 length: 14 amino acids. CDR1 is SQVTM and CDR2 is ANQGSEA in the germline V gene. Unmatched junction bases numbered 10, after V lost 6 bases and J lost 4 bases.

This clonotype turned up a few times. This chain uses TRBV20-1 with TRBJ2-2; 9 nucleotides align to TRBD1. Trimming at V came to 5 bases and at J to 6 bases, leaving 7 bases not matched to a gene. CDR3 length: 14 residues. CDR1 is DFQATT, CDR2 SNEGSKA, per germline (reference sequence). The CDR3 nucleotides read TGCAGTGCTGGAAAACAGGGGGCCGCCGGGGAGCTGTTTTTT. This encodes CSAGKQGAAGELFF.

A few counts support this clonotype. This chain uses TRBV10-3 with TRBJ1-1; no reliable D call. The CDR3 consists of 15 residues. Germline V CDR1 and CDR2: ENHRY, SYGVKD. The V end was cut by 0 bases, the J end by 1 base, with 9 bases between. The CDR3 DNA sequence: TGTGCCATCAGTGAGTCGGGTCTTGGGAACACTGAAGCTTTCTTT. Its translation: CAISESGLGNTEAFF.

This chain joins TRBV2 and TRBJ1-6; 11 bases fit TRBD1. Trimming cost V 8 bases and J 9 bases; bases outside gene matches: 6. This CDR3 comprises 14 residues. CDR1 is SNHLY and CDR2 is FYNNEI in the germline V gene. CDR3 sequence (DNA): TGTGCCAGCTTGCGGACAGGGGGCAGTTCACCCCTCCACTTT. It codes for CASLRTGGSSPLHF.

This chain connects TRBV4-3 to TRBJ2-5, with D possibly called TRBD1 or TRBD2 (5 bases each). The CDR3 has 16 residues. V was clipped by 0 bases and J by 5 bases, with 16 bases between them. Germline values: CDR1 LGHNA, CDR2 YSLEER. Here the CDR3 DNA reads TGCGCCAGCAGCCAAGATCTCTTTAGTGAGGGGGAGACCCAGTACTTC. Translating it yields CASSQDLFSEGETQYF.

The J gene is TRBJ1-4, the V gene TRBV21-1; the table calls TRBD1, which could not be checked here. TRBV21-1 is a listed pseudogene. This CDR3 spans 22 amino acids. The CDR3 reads CASSKARTAGASTNATNEKLFF. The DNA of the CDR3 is TGTGCCAGCAGCAAAGCTCGGACGGCAGGGGCTTCCACCAATGCAACTAATGAAAAACTGTTTTTT.

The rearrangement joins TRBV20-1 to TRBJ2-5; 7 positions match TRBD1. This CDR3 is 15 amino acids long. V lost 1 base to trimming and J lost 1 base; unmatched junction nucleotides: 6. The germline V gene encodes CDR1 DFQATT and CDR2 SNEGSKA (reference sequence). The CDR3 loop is CSARVNRGRQETQYF. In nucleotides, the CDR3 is TGCAGTGCTAGAGTTAACAGGGGTCGCCAAGAGACCCAGTACTTC.